One and the same sample provided the 31 T cell receptor beta chains below, sequenced in a study of CD8+ T cells in alopecia areata. Reverse transcribed after extraction, RNA yielded cDNA as the sequencing template. The assay was immunoSEQ multiplex PCR, and TCRdb's table has in-frame clones only and misses some. The sample consists of approximately 98,000 clones, approximately 60% of them appearing once. The material sequenced was CD8+ T cells sorted from blood. All receptors come from a human donor in good health.

The V call is TRBV19, the J call TRBJ1-2, with a tentative D call TRBD1 (6 bases). The CDR3 extends over 14 amino acids. Germline values: CDR1 LNHDA, CDR2 SQIVND (reference sequence). Trimming removed 6 bases from V and 4 bases from J, with 15 bases in between. The CDR3: CASRPQGGGYGYTF. The CDR3 DNA sequence: TGTGCCAGTAGGCCACAGGGCGGCGGCTATGGCTACACCTTC.

This clone was seen a few times. The gene calls are TRBV28 and TRBJ2-7; D might be TRBD1 or TRBD2, each matching 5 bases. The V gene's germline CDR1 is MDHEN and CDR2 SYDVKM. Trimming took off 8 bases at V and 3 bases at J, with 14 bases between the two ends. The CDR3 has 13 amino acids. CDR3 sequence: CASGGGAFYEQYF. The CDR3 DNA reads TGTGCCAGCGGTGGGGGAGCCTTCTACGAGCAGTACTTC.

This clone has only a few counts. The chain combines TRBV6-6 with TRBJ2-7, with a tentative D call TRBD2 (6 bases). V was cut by 5 bases and J by 5 bases, with 16 bases left in between. CDR1 and CDR2 from the germline V gene are MNHNY and SVGAGI (reference sequence). The CDR3 has 14 amino acids. The CDR3 protein is CASSPTWGGNEQYF. The DNA of the CDR3 is TGTGCCAGCAGTCCAACCTGGGGCGGGAACGAGCAGTACTTC.

The chain couples TRBV13 to TRBJ2-5; D might be TRBD1 or TRBD2, each matching 6 bases. The CDR3 totals 14 residues. Germline CDR1 is PRHDT and CDR2 is FYEKMQ (reference sequence). Trimming removed 1 base from V and 6 bases from J, with 12 bases in between. This CDR3 is CASSLETGRQTQYF. CDR3 nucleotide sequence: TGTGCCAGCAGCTTAGAAACAGGGAGGCAGACCCAGTACTTC.

The CDR3 sequence: CASSLFRDRGVTGELFF. The CDR3 nucleotides read TGTGCCAGCAGTTTATTCCGGGACAGGGGCGTCACCGGGGAGCTGTTTTTT. The chain joins TRBV27 to TRBJ2-2; 10 nucleotides line up with TRBD1. Germline lookup yields CDR1 MNHEY and CDR2 SMNVEV (reference sequence). The CDR3 is 17 residues long. V dropped 1 base and J dropped 4; count of bases not matched to a gene: 6.

The chain links TRBV19 to TRBJ2-7, with D uncertain. The germline CDR1 and CDR2 sequences are LNHDA and SQIVND (reference sequence). Trimming took off 4 bases at V and 4 bases at J, with 17 bases between the two ends. The CDR3 spans 15 residues. In DNA, the CDR3 is TGTGCCAGTAGTAGTCGTGGGGAAGGGATGTACGAGCAGTACTTC. Its protein is CASSSRGEGMYEQYF.

The chain uses TRBV7-9 and TRBJ1-2; the D is unclear. CDR1 is SEHNR, CDR2 FQNEAQ, per germline (reference sequence). V lost 1 base and J lost 2, with 14 bases in between. CDR3 length: 16 residues. The CDR3 loop reads CASSLDRSVLNYGYTF. In nucleotides, the CDR3 is TGTGCCAGCAGCTTAGATCGCAGCGTCCTAAACTATGGCTACACCTTC. The entire variable domain, with the rest obtained from reference TRBV7-9 and TRBJ1-2, is as follows: DTGVSQNPRHKITKRGQNVTFRCDPISEHNRLYWYRQTLGQGPEFLTYFQNEAQLEKSRLLSDRFSAERPKGSFSTLEIQRTEQGDSAMYLCASSLDRSVLNYGYTFGSGTRLTVV.

The chain combines TRBV7-8 with TRBJ1-1, with no clear D. The length of the CDR3 is 14 residues. V was cut by 2 bases and J by 1 base, with 8 bases left in between. Germline loops: CDR1 SGHVS, CDR2 FQNEAQ. Here the CDR3 reads CASSLNWKNTEAFF. In DNA, the CDR3 is TGTGCCAGCAGCTTAAATTGGAAGAACACTGAAGCTTTCTTT.

The rearrangement links TRBV6-1 to TRBJ2-2; possibly TRBD1 or TRBD2 for D (6 bases each). The CDR3 totals 14 residues. Germline CDR1 MNHNS, CDR2 SASEGT. The V end was cut by 7 bases, the J end by 6 bases, with 15 bases between. CDR3 in DNA: TGTGCCAGCAAAACGGGGGCGCCCCCCGGGGAGCTGTTTTTT. Amino acid sequence: CASKTGAPPGELFF.

This chain uses TRBV7-9 with TRBJ2-7, with 9 positions matching TRBD1. CDR1 and CDR2 (germline): SEHNR, FQNEAQ (reference sequence). There are 16 residues in the CDR3. J was trimmed by 2 bases and V by 0 bases; bases with no gene match: 5. DNA of the CDR3: TGTGCCAGCAGCTTAGCCCTTGGGACAGGGACCTACGAGCAGTACTTC. This encodes CASSLALGTGTYEQYF.

This clone has just a few counts. The chain combines TRBV30 with TRBJ2-7; no reliable D call. V was clipped by 0 bases and J by 3 bases, with 9 bases between them. The CDR3 loop spans 13 amino acids. Per germline, CDR1 GTSNPN and CDR2 SVGIG (reference sequence). The CDR3: CAWSVLADYEQYF. The CDR3 bases are TGTGCCTGGAGTGTACTGGCTGACTACGAGCAGTACTTC.

The rearrangement uses TRBV25-1 and TRBJ2-7; D might be TRBD1 or TRBD2, each matching 5 bases. CDR1 MGHDK and CDR2 SYGVNS come from the germline V gene. This CDR3 has 10 residues. The V gene lost 3 bases and the J gene lost 10 bases, with 7 bases spanning the gap. CDR3 amino acids: CASSDGAQYF. CDR3 in DNA: TGTGCCAGCAGTGACGGGGCCCAGTACTTC.

This clone was counted only a few times. V and J are TRBV4-1 and TRBJ1-2; D gene ambiguous. CDR3 size: 15 residues. Germline V lookup: CDR1 MGHRA, CDR2 YSYEKL. V lost 1 base and J lost 0, with 9 bases in between. CDR3 bases: TGCGCCAGCAGCCAAGTCCAAACCCCTAACTATGGCTACACCTTC. Protein sequence: CASSQVQTPNYGYTF.

The chain carries TRBV18 and TRBJ2-7, with D possibly being TRBD1 (6 bases). This CDR3 spans 12 amino acids. The germline V gene has CDR1 KGHSH and CDR2 LQKENI. The germline V and J ends were trimmed by 5 bases and 5 bases, with 10 bases remaining between them. CDR3 in DNA: TGTGCCAGCTCATCCACAGGGAACGAGCAGTACTTC. As protein: CASSSTGNEQYF.

The chain employs TRBV18 and TRBJ1-1; no clear D. The CDR3 covers 14 residues. Trimming shortened V by 2 bases and J by 0 bases, and 7 bases separated the two germline ends. The germline V gene encodes CDR1 KGHSH and CDR2 LQKENI. CDR3 loop: CASSPRVMNTEAFF. DNA for the CDR3: TGTGCCAGCTCACCAAGGGTCATGAACACTGAAGCTTTCTTT.

This clone was counted only a few times. This chain uses TRBV6-5 with TRBJ2-1; no reliable D call. The germline CDR1 and CDR2 sequences are MNHEY and SVGAGI. V was trimmed by 8 bases and J by 8 bases, leaving 13 bases between them. The CDR3 contains 12 residues. This chain's CDR3 is CASSGGSDEQFF. The DNA for the CDR3 is TGTGCCAGCTCGGGTGGATCGGATGAGCAGTTCTTC.

The table lists this clone with a count of one. The chain combines TRBV27 with TRBJ2-3; D is ambiguous. V was pared by 6 bases and J by 9 bases, with 16 bases between. Germline CDR1 is MNHEY and CDR2 is SMNVEV (reference sequence). The CDR3 is made up of 13 amino acids. The CDR3 nucleotides read TGTGCCAGCAGCATGAATTCGGTTGGCACGCAGTATTTT. This translates into CASSMNSVGTQYF.

V is TRBV7-2 and J is TRBJ2-1, with D possibly called TRBD1 or TRBD2 (5 bases each). V lost 0 bases and J lost 4, with 7 bases in between. This CDR3 has 14 amino acids. CDR1 is SGHTA and CDR2 is FQGNSA in the germline V gene. The CDR3 DNA reads TGTGCCAGCAGCTTAGCGAGGGGATACAATGAGCAGTTCTTC. This codes for CASSLARGYNEQFF.

The J gene is TRBJ1-5, the V gene TRBV7-8, with a possible D match to TRBD1 (5 bases). The germline V and J ends were trimmed by 1 base and 6 bases, with 7 bases remaining between them. CDR1 and CDR2 (germline): SGHVS, FQNEAQ. CDR3 length equals 13 residues. The CDR3 region has the DNA TGTGCCAGCAGCTTAGGGGGGAGTCAGCCCCAGCATTTT. It is translated as CASSLGGSQPQHF.

V gene TRBV7-2 combines with J gene TRBJ2-5; 9 bases match TRBD1. Per germline, CDR1 SGHTA and CDR2 FQGNSA. The V gene end was trimmed by 2 bases and the J gene end by 5 bases; junction bases not matched to a gene: 12. The CDR3 length is 17 residues. Here the CDR3 DNA reads TGTGCCAGCAGCTTACACCCGTCGACAGGGGGATCGGAGACCCAGTACTTC. This gives the protein CASSLHPSTGGSETQYF.

This clone was seen only a few times. The J gene is TRBJ1-2, the V gene TRBV27, with no clear D. V was trimmed by 5 bases and J by 8 bases, leaving 18 bases between them. In germline, CDR1 is MNHEY, CDR2 SMNVEV (reference sequence). The CDR3 spans 14 residues. The CDR3 spells CASSAGEGREGYTF. The CDR3 DNA sequence: TGTGCCAGCAGTGCTGGGGAGGGCCGGGAGGGCTACACCTTC.

V is TRBV7-6 and J is TRBJ2-3, with a weak D call TRBD1 (8 bases). V was pared by 5 bases and J by 1 base, with 16 bases between. Germline V gene lookup returns CDR1 SGHVS and CDR2 FNYEAQ. The CDR3 contains 16 residues. The CDR3 nucleotides read TGTGCCAGCAGCCTGACAGGGGAGGGGGGCACAGATACGCAGTATTTT. It codes for CASSLTGEGGTDTQYF.

The rearrangement joins TRBV10-2 to TRBJ2-2; D possibly uses TRBD1 or TRBD2 (5 bases each). This CDR3 region has 12 residues. Germline V lookup: CDR1 WSHSY, CDR2 SAAADI. With 3 bases removed from V and 7 bases from J, the gap between germline ends came to 6 bases. CDR3 in DNA: TGCGCCAGCAGTGATGGGGGCGGGGAGCTGTTTTTT. This codes for CASSDGGGELFF.

DNA of the CDR3: TGCAGCGTTGAAGATGCTGATTCTAACTATGGCTACACCTTC. The encoded protein is CSVEDADSNYGYTF. The chain combines TRBV29-1 with TRBJ1-2; no firm D call. The CDR3 runs 14 residues. Germline V gene data show CDR1 as SQVTM and CDR2 as ANQGSEA. V was clipped by 0 bases and J by 0 bases, with 8 bases between them.

The chain uses TRBV4-1 and TRBJ2-2; D tentatively fits TRBD1 or TRBD2 (5 bases each). Deletions cut 1 base from V and 1 base from J, with 10 bases between. CDR1 and CDR2 from the germline V gene are MGHRA and YSYEKL. The CDR3 has 16 amino acids. DNA for the CDR3: TGCGCCAGCAGCCAAGTGGGACCGCAGAACACCGGGGAGCTGTTTTTT. Residues: CASSQVGPQNTGELFF.

This chain joins TRBV11-2 and TRBJ2-5; 7 bases fit TRBD1. The V segment lost 5 bases and the J segment 2 bases; nucleotides outside the gene matches: 8. Germline V gene data show CDR1 as SGHAT and CDR2 as FQNNGV. CDR3 size: 15 residues. The CDR3 loop reads CASSEEGTEQETQYF. The CDR3 DNA sequence: TGTGCCAGCAGCGAAGAAGGGACAGAGCAAGAGACCCAGTACTTC.

V is TRBV5-6 and J is TRBJ2-1; D unresolved. Trimming pared 1 base from V and 4 bases from J, leaving 6 bases between. This CDR3 contains 13 residues. The germline gives CDR1 SGHDT, CDR2 YYEEEE. The CDR3 here is CASSLIGYNEQFF. Here the CDR3 DNA reads TGTGCCAGCAGCTTGATCGGGTACAATGAGCAGTTCTTC. The whole variable domain, remainder taken from reference TRBV5-6 and TRBJ2-1, is DAGVTQSPTHLIKTRGQQVTLRCSPKSGHDTVSWYQQALGQGPQFIFQYYEEEERQRGNFPDRFSGHQFPNYSSELNVNALLLGDSALYLCASSLIGYNEQFFGPGTRLTVL.

The V gene is TRBV4-1, the J gene TRBJ2-5, with 11 bases fitting TRBD2. CDR3 length: 16 residues. Per germline, CDR1 MGHRA and CDR2 YSYEKL. The V gene end was trimmed by 4 bases and the J gene end by 3 bases; junction bases not matched to a gene: 7. Written as DNA, the CDR3 is TGCGCCAGCAGCCCTCCTCCGGGACTAGCGGAAGAGACCCAGTACTTC. Residues: CASSPPPGLAEETQYF.

V gene TRBV7-9 combines with J gene TRBJ2-7; tentatively, D is TRBD1 (5 bases). V shed 3 bases and J shed 0 bases, with 12 bases lying between them. Germline CDR1 SEHNR, CDR2 FQNEAQ (reference sequence). The CDR3 has 15 amino acids. CDR3 in amino acids: CASSFGATSSYEQYF. The CDR3 DNA follows: TGTGCCAGCAGCTTTGGGGCAACCAGCTCCTACGAGCAGTACTTC.

In its sample, this clone was seen a few times. The CDR3 nucleotides are TGCGCCAGCAGCTTGGCAGTAACTAGCACAGATACGCAGTATTTT. It codes for CASSLAVTSTDTQYF. J is TRBJ2-3 and V is TRBV5-1; D is unclear. V gave up 0 bases and J gave up 0 bases, with 8 bases separating them. Germline V lookup: CDR1 SGHRS, CDR2 YFSETQ. The CDR3 contains 15 residues.

The chain links TRBV27 to TRBJ2-7, with TRBD2 as a possible D gene (6 bases). CDR3 length equals 14 residues. From germline, CDR1 is MNHEY and CDR2 SMNVEV (reference sequence). V gave up 3 bases and J gave up 2 bases, with 11 bases separating them. The CDR3 coding sequence is TGTGCCAGCAGTTTGGGAGGCGCCGCCTACGAGCAGTACTTC. Residues: CASSLGGAAYEQYF.